The T cell receptor beta chain under discussion was sequenced for a study of T cell responses to AZD1222 COVID-19 vaccine. The CDR3 is made up of 16 amino acids. The germline gives CDR1 SNHLY, CDR2 FYNNEI. V lost 4 bases, J lost 0 bases, and 15 bases lay in between. Here immunoSEQ multiplex PCR was the method, and the copy in TCRdb shows in-frame clones only, minus some. This table holds around 140,000 clones, approximately 95% found once. The chain couples TRBV2 to TRBJ1-2, with a weak D call TRBD1 (6 bases). The clonotype was recovered from an adult in good health. Material: peripheral blood, obtained on day 0 of MenACWY control vaccination. CDR3 in DNA: TGTGCCAGCAGTGGCGGGTGGACAGAAGCTAACTATGGCTACACCTTC. It yields the protein CASSGGWTEANYGYTF.